These T cell receptor beta chains were read from a single sample in a study of T cell responses to AZD1222 COVID-19 vaccine. Sequenced by immunoSEQ multiplex PCR; TCRdb stores in-frame clones only, minus some. Here the sample spans about 92,000 clones, roughly 86% being singletons. Specimen: peripheral blood, collected on day 0 of AZD1222 vaccination. The receptors were gathered from an adult in good health. The CDR3 runs from the conserved cysteine through the conserved F or W. The order of the fields is J gene, D gene, clone size, V gene, CDR3 DNA, CDR3 protein. D genes are given only for firm matches. Some rows have no size entry. The others give once, few or many, or a class for an expanded clone.

TRBJ1-5	TRBD1	.	TRBV28	TGTGCCAGCAGTTTTAGGGACAGGGGAGTTTATAGCAATCAGCCCCAGCATTTT	CASSFRDRGVYSNQPQHF
TRBJ2-7	.	.	TRBV6-5	TGTGCCAGCAGCCCCCGAACCGAGCAGTACTTC	CASSPRTEQYF
TRBJ1-4	.	.	TRBV5-6	TGTGCCAGCAGCCAGACAGCGTTTAATGAAAAACTGTTTTTT	CASSQTAFNEKLFF
TRBJ2-7	TRBD2	.	TRBV28	TGTGCCACGGACGGGGGGGCGTCCTACGAGCAGTACTTC	CATDGGASYEQYF
TRBJ1-6	.	.	TRBV3-1/TRBV3-2	TGTGCCAGCAGCCCTCAACAGGGTTCTAATTCACCCCTCCACTTT	CASSPQQGSNSPLHF
TRBJ2-1	TRBD2	.	TRBV27	TGTGCCAGCAGTCCCATGACTAGCGGGAACTACAATGAGCAGTTCTTC	CASSPMTSGNYNEQFF
TRBJ1-2	TRBD1	.	TRBV9	TGTGCCAGCAGCCCATTAGGACAGGGGAACTATGGCTACACCTTC	CASSPLGQGNYGYTF
TRBJ1-5	.	.	TRBV4-1	TGCGCCAGCAGCCAAGATGCGTCAGGGGTTTTGGGCAATCAGCCCCAGCATTTT	CASSQDASGVLGNQPQHF
TRBJ2-7	.	.	TRBV11-2	TGTGCCAGCAGCTTAGTTCGACGGAGCTCCTACGAGCAGTACTTC	CASSLVRRSSYEQYF
TRBJ1-3	.	once	TRBV28	TGTGCCAGCAGTTTAGACGGCCTGGGAGGAAACACCATATATTTT	CASSLDGLGGNTIYF
TRBJ1-2	.	.	TRBV7-9	TGTGCCAGCAGCTCAGCCCCGGGTCTTCTTAACTATGGCTACACCTTC	CASSSAPGLLNYGYTF
TRBJ1-5	.	.	TRBV2	TGTGCCAGCAGTGACCCTGGGCAATCCACTCAGCCCCAGCATTTT	CASSDPGQSTQPQHF
TRBJ1-4	.	few	TRBV6-6	TGTGCCAGCGGATGGGACGGGAGGAATGAAAAACTGTTTTTT	CASGWDGRNEKLFF
TRBJ2-1	TRBD1	.	TRBV27	TGTGCCAGCAGTTTTATAGGACAGGGGTATGAGCAGTTCTTC	CASSFIGQGYEQFF
TRBJ1-2	.	.	TRBV5-6	TGTGCCAGCAGCTTGGGGCAGGCGGTCTACACCTTC	CASSLGQAVYTF
TRBJ1-1	TRBD1	.	TRBV28	TGTGCCAGCAGTCCCTGGACAGGGGGTGTCACTGAAGCTTTCTTT	CASSPWTGGVTEAFF
TRBJ2-3	.	.	TRBV23-1	TGCGCCAGCAGTCAATCCGGAGGAAAGGGTGAATATTTT	CASSQSGGKGEYF
TRBJ2-7	TRBD1	once	TRBV2	TGTGCCAGTACAAGACAGGGTGTATCCTACGAGCAGTACTTC	CASTRQGVSYEQYF
TRBJ1-4	.	.	TRBV5-1	TGCGCCAGCAGCTCGAGGGGGGAGGCTAATGAAAAACTGTTTTTT	CASSSRGEANEKLFF
TRBJ1-2	.	.	TRBV27	TGTGCCAGCAGTTCGACACCTAACTATGGCTACACCTTC	CASSSTPNYGYTF
TRBJ1-6	TRBD1	.	TRBV5-8	TGTGCCAGCAGCACCCCCGGGACAGGGGTTCGGCTCTATAATTCACCCCTCCACTTT	CASSTPGTGVRLYNSPLHF
TRBJ1-3	TRBD1	once	TRBV7-9	TGTGCCAGCGGCAGGGGGGACTCTGGAAACACCATATATTTT	CASGRGDSGNTIYF
TRBJ2-2	.	.	TRBV24-1	TGTGCCACCAGTGATCACGGCAGGGCGAACACCGGGGAGCTGTTTTTT	CATSDHGRANTGELFF
TRBJ1-4	TRBD1	.	TRBV7-8	TGTGCCAGCAGCGCCCGTCCCGGGACAGTTAATGAAAAACTGTTTTTT	CASSARPGTVNEKLFF
TRBJ2-7	TRBD1	.	TRBV18	TGTGCCAGCTCACTAACGACAGGGTACGAGCAGTACTTC	CASSLTTGYEQYF
TRBJ1-4	.	.	TRBV28	TGTGCCAGCAGCCCCCCTCCTAATGAAAAACTGTTTTTT	CASSPPPNEKLFF
TRBJ2-7	.	.	TRBV19	TGTGCCTCCTCAGTAGGGGAGGTCGCCGCCGAGCAGTACTTC	CASSVGEVAAEQYF
TRBJ1-1	TRBD1	.	TRBV29-1	TGCAGCGCCGGGACAGGGGGCACTGAAGCTTTCTTT	CSAGTGGTEAFF
TRBJ2-3	TRBD1	many	TRBV5-6	TGTGCCAGCCGCAAGGGGACAGGGTTCACAGATACGCAGTATTTT	CASRKGTGFTDTQYF
TRBJ1-6	TRBD1	.	TRBV5-1	TGCGCCAGCAGCTTGGACAGGGGTTCACCCCTCCACTTT	CASSLDRGSPLHF
TRBJ2-7	.	.	TRBV18	TGTGCCAGCTCACCCGGTGGTAGCGCCTACGAGCAGTACTTC	CASSPGGSAYEQYF
TRBJ2-1	.	.	TRBV27	TGTGCCAGCAGCCATACCTACAATGAGCAGTTCTTC	CASSHTYNEQFF
TRBJ2-2	TRBD2	.	TRBV19	TGTGCCAGTACCCCATTAGGTCTAGCGGGAGGGAACACCGGGGAGCTGTTTTTT	CASTPLGLAGGNTGELFF
TRBJ2-7	.	.	TRBV19	TGTGCCAGTAGTATAGGACCAAACTACGAGCAGTACTTC	CASSIGPNYEQYF
TRBJ2-1	.	.	TRBV29-1	TGCAGCGTTGAAGGGGGCTCCTACAATGAGCAGTTCTTC	CSVEGGSYNEQFF
TRBJ1-1	TRBD1	.	TRBV28	TGTGCCAGCAGTTTCATTAGGGGGCATTCTGAAGCTTTCTTT	CASSFIRGHSEAFF
TRBJ2-7	.	.	TRBV4-3	TGCGCCAGCAGCCAAGATTTGAACTACGAGCAGTACTTC	CASSQDLNYEQYF
TRBJ1-1	.	.	TRBV5-1	TGCGCCAGCAGCCGGGACGGTATGAACACTGAAGCTTTCTTT	CASSRDGMNTEAFF
TRBJ1-4	.	once	TRBV6-1	TGTGCCAGCAGTGAAGCCCCTGAAAAACTGTTTTTT	CASSEAPEKLFF